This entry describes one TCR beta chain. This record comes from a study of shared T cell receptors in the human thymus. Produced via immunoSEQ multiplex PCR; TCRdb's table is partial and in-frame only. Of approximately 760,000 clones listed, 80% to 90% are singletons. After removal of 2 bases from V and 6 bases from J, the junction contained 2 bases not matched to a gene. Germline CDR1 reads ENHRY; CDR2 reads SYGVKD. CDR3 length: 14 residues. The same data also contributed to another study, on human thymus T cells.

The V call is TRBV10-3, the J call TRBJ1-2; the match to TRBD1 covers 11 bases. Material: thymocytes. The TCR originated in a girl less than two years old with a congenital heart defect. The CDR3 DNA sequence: TGTGCCATCAGTGAGCGGACAGGGGGCGATGGCTACACCTTC. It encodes CAISERTGGDGYTF.